This record concerns one TCR beta chain sequence. The table came from immunoSEQ multiplex PCR; TCRdb's copy has only in-frame clones and leaves some out. The sample has 120,000 to 150,000 clones, about nine tenths seen once. This record belongs to a study of T cell responses to AZD1222 COVID-19 vaccine. Turning to the study itself: Analysis merged second doses at about 4 or about 12 weeks.

The CDR3 sequence is 16 residues long. The V end was cut by 4 bases, the J end by 5 bases, with 18 bases between. Germline-derived CDR1 and CDR2 are SGHNT and YENEEA. The genes are TRBV11-3 and TRBJ2-4; D possibly corresponds to TRBD1 (6 bases). The sample consisted of peripheral blood, taken on day 0 of AZD1222 vaccination. This TCR was recovered from an adult in good health. Here the CDR3 DNA reads TGTGCCAGCAGCTACGAAACATTCAGGGGAGAAAACATTCAGTACTTC. Translated: CASSYETFRGENIQYF.